This T cell receptor (beta chain) is drawn from a study of blood T cell repertoires in COVID-19. Individuals aged about 18 to 90 years were recruited from about two dozen US areas. On this clone itself: Other nucleotide sequences in the sample specify the same CDR3.

The authors' processing: From reference gene primer amplification, estimates of nucleated cell counts were derived. Here immunoSEQ multiplex PCR was the method, and the copy in TCRdb shows in-frame clones only, minus some. V and J calls and clone size come straight from that table; D and trimming were deduced from the DNA. Of hundreds of thousands of clones listed, more than 85% are singletons. Sequencing input: PBMCs or T cells enriched from blood (not recorded which). The sequence was collected from a woman between 55 and 75 years old who had recovered from COVID-19.

The CDR3 here is CASSRDYNEQFF. The DNA for the CDR3 is TGTGCCAGCAGCCGAGATTACAATGAGCAGTTCTTC. The V gene is TRBV12-3 or TRBV12-4, the J gene TRBJ2-1; no clear D gene. The CDR3 is 12 residues long. V lost 6 bases to trimming and J lost 4 bases, with 7 bases between them.